This T cell receptor (beta chain) originates from a study of shared clonotypes between healthy human individuals. This CDR3 is 14 amino acids long. Germline V gene lookup returns CDR1 SGHRS and CDR2 YFSETQ. V was clipped by 0 bases and J by 4 bases; unmatched bases: 3. A remark on this clone: Additional DNA sequences in this sample encode the identical CDR3.

Researchers ran the assay at a deep level. It was about 180 ng DNA, about 30,000 T cell genomes, that sorted-subset replicate PCRs used. Original processing methods: For the immunoSEQ data, sequences were junction-only without quality scores, so filtering differed. Sequencing used immunoSEQ multiplex PCR; TCRdb keeps in-frame clones, though not all of them. The D gene and trimming were derived from the DNA, and the V and J assignments and clone size from that table. The sample yields 2 million to 2.5 million clones, approximately 94% seen once. Sample: naive CD4+ T cells sorted from blood. Subset denoted: CD45RA+ positively selected. V is TRBV5-1 and J is TRBJ1-1, with TRBD1 identical over 7 bases. This clonotype originated in a man aged 18 to 29 in good health. Here the CDR3 DNA reads TGCGCCAGCAGCTTGGGAGACAGGGTCACTGAAGCTTTCTTT. Its translation is CASSLGDRVTEAFF.